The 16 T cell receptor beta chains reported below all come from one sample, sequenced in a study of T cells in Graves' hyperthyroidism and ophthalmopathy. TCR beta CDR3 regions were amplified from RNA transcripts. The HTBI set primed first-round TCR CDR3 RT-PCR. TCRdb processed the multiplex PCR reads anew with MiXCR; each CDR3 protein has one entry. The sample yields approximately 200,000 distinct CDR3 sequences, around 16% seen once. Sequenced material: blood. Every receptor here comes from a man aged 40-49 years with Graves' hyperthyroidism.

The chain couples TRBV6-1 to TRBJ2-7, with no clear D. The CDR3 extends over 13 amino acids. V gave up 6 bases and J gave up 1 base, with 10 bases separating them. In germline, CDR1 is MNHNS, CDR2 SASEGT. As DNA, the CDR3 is TGTGCCAGCAGCCGAACACCGTCCTACGAGCAGTACTTC. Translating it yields CASSRTPSYEQYF.

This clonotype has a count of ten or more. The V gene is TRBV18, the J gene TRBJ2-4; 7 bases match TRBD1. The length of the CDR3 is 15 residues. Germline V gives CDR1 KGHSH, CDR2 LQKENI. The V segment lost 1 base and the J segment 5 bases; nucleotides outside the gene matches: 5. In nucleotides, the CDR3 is TGTGCCAGCTCACCACAGTCGACAGGGCAAAACATTCAGTACTTC. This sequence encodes CASSPQSTGQNIQYF.

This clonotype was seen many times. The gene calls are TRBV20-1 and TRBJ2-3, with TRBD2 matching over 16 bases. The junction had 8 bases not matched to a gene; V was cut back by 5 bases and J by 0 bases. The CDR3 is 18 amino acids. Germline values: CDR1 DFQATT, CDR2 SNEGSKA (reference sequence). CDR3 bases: TGCAGTGCTCCACACGGGACTAGCGGGGGGGCTAGCACAGATACGCAGTATTTT. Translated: CSAPHGTSGGASTDTQYF.

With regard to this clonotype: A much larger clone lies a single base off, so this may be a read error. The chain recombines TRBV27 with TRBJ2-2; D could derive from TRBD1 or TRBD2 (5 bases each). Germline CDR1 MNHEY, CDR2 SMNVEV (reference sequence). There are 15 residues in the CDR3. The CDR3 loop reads CVSSGHRTAGGELFF. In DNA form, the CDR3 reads TGTGTCAGCAGTGGGCACAGGACTGCTGGCGGGGAGCTGTTTTTT.

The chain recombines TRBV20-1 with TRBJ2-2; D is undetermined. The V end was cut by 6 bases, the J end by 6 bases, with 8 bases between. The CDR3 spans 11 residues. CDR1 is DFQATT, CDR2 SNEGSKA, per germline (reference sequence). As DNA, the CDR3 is TGCAGTGCCCAGTCCGCCGGGGAGCTGTTTTTT. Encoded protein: CSAQSAGELFF.

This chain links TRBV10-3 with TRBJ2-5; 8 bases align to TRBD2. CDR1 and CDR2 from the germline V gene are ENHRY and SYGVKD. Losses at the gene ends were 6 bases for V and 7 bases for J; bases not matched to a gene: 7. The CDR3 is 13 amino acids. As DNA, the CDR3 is TGTGCCATCAGCCCGGGACTAGGGGGGACCCAGTACTTC. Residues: CAISPGLGGTQYF.

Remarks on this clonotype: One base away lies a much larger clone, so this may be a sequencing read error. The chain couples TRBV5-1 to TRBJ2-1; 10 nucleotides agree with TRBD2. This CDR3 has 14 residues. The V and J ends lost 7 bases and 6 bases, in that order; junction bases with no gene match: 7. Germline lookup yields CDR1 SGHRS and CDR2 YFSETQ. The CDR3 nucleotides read TGCGCCAGCTCCGGGGCTAGCGGGGGCAATGAGCAGTTCTTC. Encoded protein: CASSGASGGNEQFF.

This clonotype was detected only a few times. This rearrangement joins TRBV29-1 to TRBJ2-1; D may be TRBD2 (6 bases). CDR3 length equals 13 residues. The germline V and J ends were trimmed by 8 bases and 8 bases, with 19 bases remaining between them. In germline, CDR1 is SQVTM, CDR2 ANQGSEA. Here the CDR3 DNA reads TGCAGCACTCGGCCGGCGGGGCCCGATGAGCAGTTCTTC. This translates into CSTRPAGPDEQFF.

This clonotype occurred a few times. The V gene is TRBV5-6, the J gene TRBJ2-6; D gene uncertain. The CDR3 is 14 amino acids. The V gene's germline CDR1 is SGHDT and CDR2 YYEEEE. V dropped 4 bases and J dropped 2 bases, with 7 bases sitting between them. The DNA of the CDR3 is TGTGCCAGCAGCCCCGTGGCTGGGGCCAACGTCCTGACTTTC. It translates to CASSPVAGANVLTF.

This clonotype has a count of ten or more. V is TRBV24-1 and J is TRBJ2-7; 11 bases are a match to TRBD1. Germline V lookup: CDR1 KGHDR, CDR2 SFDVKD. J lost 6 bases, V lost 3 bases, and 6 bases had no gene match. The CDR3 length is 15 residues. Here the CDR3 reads CATSDQRTGGGEQYF. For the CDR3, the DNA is TGTGCCACCAGTGATCAGCGGACAGGGGGCGGCGAGCAGTACTTC.

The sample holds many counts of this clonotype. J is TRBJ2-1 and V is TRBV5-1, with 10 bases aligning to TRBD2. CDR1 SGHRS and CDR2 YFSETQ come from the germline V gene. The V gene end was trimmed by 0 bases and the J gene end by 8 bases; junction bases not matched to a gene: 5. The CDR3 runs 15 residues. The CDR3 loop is CASSLGAGGVDEQFF. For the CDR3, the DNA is TGCGCCAGCAGCTTGGGAGCGGGAGGGGTGGATGAGCAGTTCTTC.

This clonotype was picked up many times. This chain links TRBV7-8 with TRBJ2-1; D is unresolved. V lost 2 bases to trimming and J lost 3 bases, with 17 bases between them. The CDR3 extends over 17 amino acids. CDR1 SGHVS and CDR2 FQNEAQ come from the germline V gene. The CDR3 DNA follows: TGTGCCAGCAGCTTACTTTTTGGACCGCAAAACTACAATGAGCAGTTCTTC. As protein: CASSLLFGPQNYNEQFF.

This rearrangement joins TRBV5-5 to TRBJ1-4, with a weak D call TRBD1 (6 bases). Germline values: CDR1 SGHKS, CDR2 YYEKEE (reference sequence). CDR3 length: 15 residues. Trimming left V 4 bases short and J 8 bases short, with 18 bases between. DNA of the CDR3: TGTGCCAGCAGCAACACCGGGACAAGGGGCGAAAAACTGTTTTTT. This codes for CASSNTGTRGEKLFF.

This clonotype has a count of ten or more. Here the CDR3 reads CASSLGGQGTDTQYF. CDR3 in DNA: TGTGCCAGCAGTTTAGGAGGCCAGGGCACAGATACGCAGTATTTT. The rearrangement links TRBV27 to TRBJ2-3, with a possible D match to TRBD2 (5 bases). The germline V and J ends were trimmed by 2 bases and 1 base, with 10 bases remaining between them. Germline loops: CDR1 MNHEY, CDR2 SMNVEV (reference sequence). The CDR3 contains 15 residues.

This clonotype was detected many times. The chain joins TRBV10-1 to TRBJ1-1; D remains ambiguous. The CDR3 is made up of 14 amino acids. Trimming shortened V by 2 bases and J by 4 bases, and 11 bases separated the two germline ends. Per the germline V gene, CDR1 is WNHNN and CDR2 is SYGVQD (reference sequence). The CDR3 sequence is CASSETARGTEAFF. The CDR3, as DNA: TGCGCCAGCAGTGAGACAGCTAGAGGCACTGAAGCTTTCTTT.

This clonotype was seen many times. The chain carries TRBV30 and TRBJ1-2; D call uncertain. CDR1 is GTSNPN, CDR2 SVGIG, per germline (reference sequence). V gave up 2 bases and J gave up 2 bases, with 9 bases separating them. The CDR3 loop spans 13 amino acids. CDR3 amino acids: CAWSLLGNYGYTF. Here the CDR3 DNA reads TGTGCCTGGAGTCTCTTGGGGAACTATGGCTACACCTTC.